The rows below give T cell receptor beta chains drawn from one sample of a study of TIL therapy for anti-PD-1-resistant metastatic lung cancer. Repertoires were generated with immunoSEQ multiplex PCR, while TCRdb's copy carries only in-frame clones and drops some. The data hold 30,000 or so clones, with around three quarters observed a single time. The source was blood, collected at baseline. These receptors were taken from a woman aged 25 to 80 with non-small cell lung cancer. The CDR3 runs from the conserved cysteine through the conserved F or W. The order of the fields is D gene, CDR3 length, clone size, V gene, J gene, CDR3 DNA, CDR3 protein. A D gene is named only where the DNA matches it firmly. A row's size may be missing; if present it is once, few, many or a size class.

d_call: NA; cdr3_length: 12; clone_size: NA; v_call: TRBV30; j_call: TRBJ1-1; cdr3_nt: TGTGCCTGGGGCACAGGGAACACTGAAGCTTTCTTT; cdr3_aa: CAWGTGNTEAFF
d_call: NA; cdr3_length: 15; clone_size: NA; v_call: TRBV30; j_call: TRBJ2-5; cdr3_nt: TGTGCCTGGAGGGAGGGTGACAATAGGGGAGAGACCCAGTACTTC; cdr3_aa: CAWREGDNRGETQYF
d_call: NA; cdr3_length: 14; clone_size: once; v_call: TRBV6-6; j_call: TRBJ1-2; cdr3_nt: TGTGCCAGCAGTTACCAGGGTCCTAACTATGGCTACACCTTC; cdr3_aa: CASSYQGPNYGYTF
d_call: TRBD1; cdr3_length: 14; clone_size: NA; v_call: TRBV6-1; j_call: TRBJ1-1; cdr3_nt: TGTGCCAGCAGTGGTTGGGACAGAAACACTGAAGCTTTCTTT; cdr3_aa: CASSGWDRNTEAFF
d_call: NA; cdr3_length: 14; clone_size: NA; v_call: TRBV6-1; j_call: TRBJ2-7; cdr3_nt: TGTGCCAGCAGTGAAGACAGGGTAGGCTACGAGCAGTACTTC; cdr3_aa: CASSEDRVGYEQYF
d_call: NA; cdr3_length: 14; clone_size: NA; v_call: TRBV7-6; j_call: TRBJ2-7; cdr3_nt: TGTGCCAGCAGCTTAAGCTGGCGGTCCTACGAGCAGTACTTC; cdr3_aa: CASSLSWRSYEQYF
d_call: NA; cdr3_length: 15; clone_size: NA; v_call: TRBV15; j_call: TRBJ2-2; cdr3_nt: TGTGCCACCAGCTTGGGACAACCGAACACCGGGGAGCTGTTTTTT; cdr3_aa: CATSLGQPNTGELFF
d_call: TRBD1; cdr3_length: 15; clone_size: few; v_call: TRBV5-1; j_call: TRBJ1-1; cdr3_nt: TGCGCCAGCAGCCCCCCAAGACAGGGCGGCACTGAAGCTTTCTTT; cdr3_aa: CASSPPRQGGTEAFF
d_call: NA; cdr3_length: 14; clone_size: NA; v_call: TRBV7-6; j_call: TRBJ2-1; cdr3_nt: TGTGCCAGCAGCTTACGTCTGGGGGCGCGGGAGCAGTTCTTC; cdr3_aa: CASSLRLGAREQFF
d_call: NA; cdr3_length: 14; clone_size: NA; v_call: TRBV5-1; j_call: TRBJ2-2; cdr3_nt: TGCGCCAGCAGCCAGCAGGGTTACACCGGGGAGCTGTTTTTT; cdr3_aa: CASSQQGYTGELFF
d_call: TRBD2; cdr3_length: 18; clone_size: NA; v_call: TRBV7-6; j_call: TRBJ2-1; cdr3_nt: TGTGCCAGCAGCTCGGGGGGTAGCGGGAAACTTTCCTACAATGAGCAGTTCTTC; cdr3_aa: CASSSGGSGKLSYNEQFF
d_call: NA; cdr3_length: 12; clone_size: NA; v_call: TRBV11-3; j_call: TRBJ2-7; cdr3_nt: TGTGCCAGCAGCAAGGGGGGTTTCGAGCAGTACTTC; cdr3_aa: CASSKGGFEQYF
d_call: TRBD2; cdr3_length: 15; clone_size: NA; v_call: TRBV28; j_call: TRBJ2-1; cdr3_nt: TGTGCCAGCAACCCTCGACTAGCGGTTAACAATGAGCAGTTCTTC; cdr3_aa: CASNPRLAVNNEQFF
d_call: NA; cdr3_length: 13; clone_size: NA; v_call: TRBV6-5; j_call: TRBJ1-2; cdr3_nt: TGTGCCAGCAGTGTCGGAGCTAACTATGGCTACACCTTC; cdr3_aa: CASSVGANYGYTF
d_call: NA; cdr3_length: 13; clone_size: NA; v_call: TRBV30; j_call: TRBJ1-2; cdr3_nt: TGTGCCTGGAGTACCCCCCAGGGCAGAAGCTACACCTTC; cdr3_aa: CAWSTPQGRSYTF
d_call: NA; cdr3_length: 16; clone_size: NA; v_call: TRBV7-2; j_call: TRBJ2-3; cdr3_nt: TGTGCCAGCAGCACGCGCCTCGGGGGAGACACAGATACGCAGTATTTT; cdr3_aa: CASSTRLGGDTDTQYF